The clone carrying this T cell receptor beta chain was detected only once. The antigen is undetermined. The PCR had 60 Vbeta and 13 Jbeta primers. Produced via immunoSEQ multiplex PCR; TCRdb's table is partial and in-frame only. The sample lists 160,000 or so clones, 80% to 90% occurring once. This sample is drawn from a study of cytomegalovirus exposure and HLA in healthy donors. Study-wide background: The Caucasian-associated ancestry cluster held around four fifths of approximately 400 genotyped donors. Whole-study results and caveats: An analysis done earlier found most TCR beta V segments productive about 87% or about 30% of the time.

V was cut by 5 bases and J by 3 bases, with 16 bases left in between. Germline V gene lookup returns CDR1 SEHNR and CDR2 FQNEAQ (reference sequence). CDR3 length: 15 amino acids. The V and J genes are TRBV7-9 and TRBJ1-2, with D unresolved. The sequenced sample consisted of PBMCs. The clonotype comes from a woman in her 30s in good health and CMV-seropositive. The CDR3 is CASSPSGSEDYGYTF. The CDR3 bases are TGTGCCAGCAGCCCGTCCGGGTCCGAGGACTATGGCTACACCTTC.